Presented here are 28 T cell receptor beta chains from one specimen sequenced in a study of cytomegalovirus exposure and HLA in healthy donors. The PCR employed 60 Vbeta primers together with 13 Jbeta primers. TCRdb's table, derived via immunoSEQ multiplex PCR, lists solely in-frame clones and lacks some. The repertoire holds fewer than 250,000 clones, with about four fifths as singletons. Sequencing was performed on PBMCs. The receptors were sampled from a man aged 40-50 years in good health and CMV-seropositive.

The V and J genes are TRBV27 and TRBJ2-3; TRBD2 agrees at 10 bases. The CDR3 extends over 17 amino acids. J was trimmed by 1 base and V by 0 bases; bases with no gene match: 4. From germline, CDR1 is MNHEY and CDR2 SMNVEV (reference sequence). CDR3 DNA: TGTGCCAGCAGTTTATCCCCTAGCGGGAGTGGCACAGATACGCAGTATTTT. This translates into CASSLSPSGSGTDTQYF.

The rearrangement links TRBV7-8 to TRBJ2-2; 11 bases fit TRBD2. Trimming took 5 bases from V and 6 from J; bases not matched to a gene: 8. The CDR3 extends over 16 amino acids. Germline V lookup: CDR1 SGHVS, CDR2 FQNEAQ. The CDR3 reads CASSKLAGDSAGELFF. CDR3 DNA sequence: TGTGCCAGCAGCAAACTAGCGGGAGATAGTGCCGGGGAGCTGTTTTTT. The full variable domain, rest sourced from reference TRBV7-8 and TRBJ2-2, is GAGVSQSPRYKVAKRGQDVALRCDPISGHVSLFWYQQALGQGPEFLTYFQNEAQLDKSGLPSDRFFAERPEGSVSTLKIQRTQQEDSAVYLCASSKLAGDSAGELFFGEGSRLTVL.

This rearrangement joins TRBV10-3 to TRBJ1-1; D gene unclear. In germline, CDR1 is ENHRY, CDR2 SYGVKD. The CDR3 extends over 16 amino acids. V lost 3 bases to trimming and J lost 0 bases, with 14 bases between them. The CDR3 nucleotides read TGTGCCATCAGTGAAGCGGCTGGCGCCCTGAACACTGAAGCTTTCTTT. It translates to CAISEAAGALNTEAFF.

This clone was seen more than once but under ten times. The chain links TRBV7-9 to TRBJ2-1, with a weak D call TRBD2 (5 bases). The germline CDR1 and CDR2 sequences are SEHNR and FQNEAQ (reference sequence). The CDR3 extends over 13 amino acids. Trimming left V 7 bases short and J 2 bases short, with 9 bases between. CDR3 amino acids: CASTSGAYNEQFF. The DNA for the CDR3 is TGTGCCAGCACTTCCGGGGCCTACAATGAGCAGTTCTTC.

The rearrangement joins TRBV5-1 to TRBJ2-1; D is unclear. V was trimmed by 4 bases and J by 4 bases, leaving 9 bases between them. The CDR3 totals 13 residues. Germline V gene sequence: CDR1 SGHRS, CDR2 YFSETQ. CDR3 coding DNA: TGCGCCAGCAGCCGCGACTCTTACAATGAGCAGTTCTTC. Amino acids: CASSRDSYNEQFF.

The chain is built from TRBV11-3 and TRBJ2-3, with D possibly matching TRBD2 (6 bases). The V end lost 3 bases, the J end lost 2 bases, and 9 bases lay between the germline ends. This CDR3 has 14 amino acids. Germline loops: CDR1 SGHNT, CDR2 YENEEA. The CDR3 loop reads CASSFGGVTDTQYF. The CDR3 nucleotides read TGTGCCAGCAGCTTTGGCGGGGTCACAGATACGCAGTATTTT. Full variable domain (outside the CDR3, taken from reference TRBV11-3 and TRBJ2-3): EAGVVQSPRYKIIEKKQPVAFWCNPISGHNTLYWYLQNLGQGPELLIRYENEEAVDDSQLPKDRFSAERLKGVDSTLKIQPAELGDSAVYLCASSFGGVTDTQYFGPGTRLTVL.

This chain links TRBV11-2 with TRBJ1-2; TRBD1 matches 12 bases. V shed 2 bases and J 4 bases; nucleotides not matched to a gene: 11. The CDR3 is made up of 18 amino acids. The germline gives CDR1 SGHAT, CDR2 FQNNGV. The CDR3 spells CASSLLGTGGEGGYGYTF. The CDR3 DNA reads as TGTGCCAGCAGCTTACTCGGGACAGGGGGCGAGGGCGGCTATGGCTACACCTTC.

The chain links TRBV2 to TRBJ1-4; TRBD1 matches at 10 bases. The ends lost 7 bases at V and 4 bases at J; junction bases unmatched: 3. Germline assignment: CDR1 SNHLY and CDR2 FYNNEI. This CDR3 has 14 amino acids. CDR3: CASTRDRGNEKLFF. The CDR3 DNA follows: TGTGCCAGCACCCGGGACAGGGGTAATGAAAAACTGTTTTTT.

The rearrangement joins TRBV11-2 to TRBJ2-5, with 7 bases that match TRBD2. CDR1 is SGHAT and CDR2 is FQNNGV in the germline V gene. This CDR3 is 15 amino acids long. Losses at the gene ends were 2 bases for V and 4 bases for J; bases not matched to a gene: 7. Here the CDR3 DNA reads TGTGCCAGCAGCTTACTCCGGGAGGTCGGAGAGACCCAGTACTTC. Amino acids: CASSLLREVGETQYF.

The V gene is TRBV6-5, the J gene TRBJ1-1, with D tentatively TRBD1 (5 bases). V lost 2 bases to trimming and J lost 5 bases, with 12 bases between them. Germline-derived CDR1 and CDR2 are MNHEY and SVGAGI. This CDR3 contains 14 residues. The chain's CDR3 is CASSYTSDITEAFF. The CDR3 nucleotides are TGTGCCAGCAGTTACACCTCGGACATTACTGAAGCTTTCTTT.

J is TRBJ2-1 and V is TRBV5-6; TRBD2 might be the D (6 bases). Germline CDR1 SGHDT, CDR2 YYEEEE. The CDR3 is 16 residues long. Trimming took 4 bases from V and 6 from J, leaving 20 bases between them. The CDR3 is CASSLFRTKGVNEQFF. For the CDR3, the DNA is TGTGCCAGCAGCCTATTCCGGACTAAAGGTGTCAATGAGCAGTTCTTC.

V is TRBV10-3 and J is TRBJ1-1; D might be TRBD1 (5 bases). The CDR3 contains 15 residues. The V end was cut by 2 bases, the J end by 4 bases, with 14 bases between. CDR1 and CDR2 (germline): ENHRY, SYGVKD. CDR3 DNA sequence: TGTGCCATCAGTGAGCCGGGGGGTCAGAGCACTGAAGCTTTCTTT. This gives the protein CAISEPGGQSTEAFF.

The chain links TRBV29-1 to TRBJ2-5; TRBD2 aligns across 11 bases. CDR3 length: 14 residues. With V trimmed by 7 bases and J by 5 bases, 9 bases remained unmatched. Germline CDR1 reads SQVTM; CDR2 reads ANQGSEA. DNA of the CDR3: TGCAGCGCCCTTAGCGGGAGGGCCGGGGAGACCCAGTACTTC. This encodes CSALSGRAGETQYF.

For the CDR3, the DNA is TGTGCCAGCAGACCAGACAGGGGGAGTGATACGCAGTATTTT. Translated: CASRPDRGSDTQYF. The chain has TRBV6-5 and TRBJ2-3; TRBD1 matches at 9 bases. V dropped 6 bases and J dropped 6; count of bases not matched to a gene: 7. The germline CDR1 and CDR2 sequences are MNHEY and SVGAGI. The CDR3 is 14 residues long.

This sequence joins TRBV7-8 and TRBJ1-1, with 7 bases identical to TRBD1. Trimming took 5 bases from V and 5 from J; bases not matched to a gene: 11. Germline values: CDR1 SGHVS, CDR2 FQNEAQ. CDR3 length: 15 amino acids. DNA of the CDR3: TGTGCCAGCAGCCCCAGGGGGATGAGATGGACTGAAGCTTTCTTT. Its protein product is CASSPRGMRWTEAFF.

The V gene is TRBV9, the J gene TRBJ2-2, with D tentatively TRBD1 (5 bases). This CDR3 spans 16 amino acids. Germline V CDR1 and CDR2: SGDLS, YYNGEE. Trimming cost V 0 bases and J 5 bases, with 14 bases left between them. The CDR3 protein is CASSVEGPRVTGELFF. DNA of the CDR3: TGTGCCAGCAGCGTAGAAGGGCCCAGGGTAACCGGGGAGCTGTTTTTT.

This clone was seen a handful of times. The chain has TRBV11-1 and TRBJ1-1; maybe TRBD1 (5 bases). There are 14 residues in the CDR3. V was cut by 2 bases and J by 5 bases, with 12 bases left in between. Looked up from germline, CDR1 is SGHAT and CDR2 is FQDESV (reference sequence). CDR3 in amino acids: CASSLPVGGTEAFF. CDR3 sequence (DNA): TGTGCCAGCAGCTTACCGGTGGGGGGAACTGAAGCTTTCTTT. Based on the CDR3 plus reference TRBV11-1 and TRBJ1-1, the full variable domain is EAEVAQSPRYKITEKSQAVAFWCDPISGHATLYWYRQILGQGPELLVQFQDESVVDDSQLPKDRFSAERLKGVDSTLKIQPAELGDSAMYLCASSLPVGGTEAFFGQGTRLTVV.

This chain connects TRBV5-1 to TRBJ1-1; no reliable D call. The germline V and J ends were trimmed by 0 bases and 5 bases, with 14 bases remaining between them. The CDR3 loop spans 15 amino acids. CDR1 and CDR2 from the germline V gene are SGHRS and YFSETQ. The CDR3 DNA sequence: TGCGCCAGCAGCTTGGATGTTCCTGCGGAAACTGAAGCTTTCTTT. Amino acid sequence: CASSLDVPAETEAFF.

The table lists this clone with a few counts. The genes are TRBV10-1 and TRBJ1-1, with no clear D. The CDR3 consists of 13 residues. Per the germline V gene, CDR1 is WNHNN and CDR2 is SYGVQD (reference sequence). Trimming took 7 bases from V and 4 from J, leaving 13 bases between them. The CDR3 reads CASTRVLGTEAFF. The CDR3 nucleotides are TGCGCCAGCACTCGGGTTTTAGGCACTGAAGCTTTCTTT.

This chain connects TRBV18 to TRBJ1-5; perhaps TRBD1 as D (5 bases). This CDR3 is built from 13 residues. CDR1 and CDR2 (germline): KGHSH, LQKENI. The ends were cut back, 5 bases at V and 5 bases at J, with 10 bases in the middle. In DNA, the CDR3 is TGTGCCAGCTCATCGACAGTAGATCAGCCCCAGCATTTT. Translated, it gives CASSSTVDQPQHF.

J is TRBJ2-5 and V is TRBV19, with a weak D call TRBD1 (5 bases). The CDR3 is 16 amino acids. The V end was cut by 2 bases, the J end by 1 base, with 14 bases between. Germline CDR1 reads LNHDA; CDR2 reads SQIVND (reference sequence). CDR3 protein: CASSIITGQPQETQYF. The CDR3 nucleotides read TGTGCCAGTAGTATAATCACCGGACAACCCCAAGAGACCCAGTACTTC.

The chain joins TRBV5-1 to TRBJ2-2, with 8 bases matching TRBD1. This CDR3 comprises 15 residues. Per germline, CDR1 SGHRS and CDR2 YFSETQ. V lost 2 bases to trimming and J lost 6 bases; unmatched junction nucleotides: 6. The CDR3: CASSFRGRQAGELFF. The DNA for the CDR3 is TGCGCCAGCAGCTTCAGGGGGCGGCAAGCCGGGGAGCTGTTTTTT.

The CDR3 sequence: CASSPPQGTGGMFTEAFF. CDR3 sequence (DNA): TGTGCCAGCTCACCACCCCAAGGGACAGGGGGTATGTTTACTGAAGCTTTCTTT. The chain links TRBV18 to TRBJ1-1; the match to TRBD1 covers 11 bases. CDR1 and CDR2 (germline): KGHSH, LQKENI. V shed 0 bases, J shed 5 bases, and the junction held 11 bases outside the gene matches. This CDR3 contains 18 residues.

The rearrangement joins TRBV6-5 to TRBJ1-1, with D unclear. Trimming took off 0 bases at V and 7 bases at J, with 9 bases between the two ends. Germline CDR1 MNHEY, CDR2 SVGAGI. The CDR3 has 13 amino acids. The CDR3 protein is CASSYSAWSEAFF. The CDR3 DNA reads TGTGCCAGCAGTTACTCGGCGTGGAGTGAAGCTTTCTTT.

CDR3 region: CASSLAGGGSFYEQFF. The CDR3 region has the DNA TGTGCCAGCAGCTTGGCGGGGGGCGGGAGTTTCTATGAGCAGTTCTTC. The chain carries TRBV11-2 and TRBJ2-1; 8 nucleotides match TRBD2. The CDR3 consists of 16 residues. Trimming at V came to 3 bases and at J to 8 bases, leaving 12 bases not matched to a gene. The germline V gene has CDR1 SGHAT and CDR2 FQNNGV.

This sequence joins TRBV29-1 and TRBJ2-1, with 9 bases that match TRBD2. V was clipped by 6 bases and J by 8 bases; unmatched bases: 14. This CDR3 comprises 15 residues. Germline V lookup: CDR1 SQVTM, CDR2 ANQGSEA. CDR3 bases: TGCAGCGTCGCACCTCTAGCGGGACCTCTCGATGAGCAGTTCTTC. This gives the protein CSVAPLAGPLDEQFF.

This chain joins TRBV4-2 and TRBJ2-7; perhaps TRBD2 as D (6 bases). V dropped 2 bases and J dropped 0 bases, with 8 bases sitting between them. The germline V gene encodes CDR1 LGHNA and CDR2 YNFKEQ. The CDR3 totals 14 residues. CDR3 sequence (DNA): TGTGCCAGCAGCCAACCGGACTACTCCTACGAGCAGTACTTC. This sequence encodes CASSQPDYSYEQYF.

This sequence joins TRBV19 and TRBJ1-4; D gene ambiguous. Germline values: CDR1 LNHDA, CDR2 SQIVND (reference sequence). The CDR3 sequence is 12 residues long. V was shortened by 3 bases and J by 4 bases, with 3 bases between the two germline ends. As DNA, the CDR3 is TGTGCCAGTAGTATCAGTAATGAAAAACTGTTTTTT. This sequence encodes CASSISNEKLFF.